The present TCR beta chain was sequenced within a study of T cell repertoires in cytomegalovirus infection. As for the study in general: Indications came from public TCR beta signatures; they pointed to CMV infection and to a matching HLA type. General study points: CMV-specific TCR beta clonotypes restricted by HLA-C were the ones dominating the ex vivo response. Cumulative frequency of public TCR beta families picked out carriers of CMV plus the relevant HLA.

Ten or more counts support this clonotype. The antigen is undetermined. In TCRdb, the reads were re-called with MiXCR into one record per CDR3 protein. The sample carries roughly 230,000 distinct CDR3 sequences, around 15% recorded once. V gave up 1 base and J gave up 5 bases, with 6 bases separating them. Germline loops: CDR1 SGHVS, CDR2 FNYEAQ. CDR3 length: 12 residues. What was sequenced was CD8+ T cells from PBMCs. The V call is TRBV7-6, the J call TRBJ2-7, with D possibly TRBD1 on 5 matching bases. This TCR came from a human donor in good health (CMV status not recorded). Some clones in this sample may be carry-over from other donors' samples. CDR3 region: CASSLEGHEQYF. The DNA for the CDR3 is TGTGCCAGCAGCTTAGAGGGGCACGAGCAGTACTTC.